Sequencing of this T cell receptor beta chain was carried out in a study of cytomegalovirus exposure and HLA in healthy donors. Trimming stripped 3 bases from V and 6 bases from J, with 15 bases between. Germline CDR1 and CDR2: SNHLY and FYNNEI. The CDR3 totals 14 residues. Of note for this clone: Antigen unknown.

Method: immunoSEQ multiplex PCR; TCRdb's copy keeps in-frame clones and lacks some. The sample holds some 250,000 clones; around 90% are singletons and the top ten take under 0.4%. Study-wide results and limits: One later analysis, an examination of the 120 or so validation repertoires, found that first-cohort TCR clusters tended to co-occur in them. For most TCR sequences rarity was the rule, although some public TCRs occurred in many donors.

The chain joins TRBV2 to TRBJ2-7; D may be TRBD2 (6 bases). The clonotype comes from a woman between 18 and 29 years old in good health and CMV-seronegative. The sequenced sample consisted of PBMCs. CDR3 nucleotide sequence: TGTGCCAGCAGTGAGGACGGGGGATCCCCCGAGCAGTACTTC. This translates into CASSEDGGSPEQYF.